This passage covers 23 T cell receptor beta chains from one sample sequenced in a study of blood T cell repertoires in COVID-19. Sequencing was performed with immunoSEQ multiplex PCR; in TCRdb, only in-frame clones are kept and a portion is missing. The profile shows about 260,000 clones, about 87% of them singletons. The sequencing input was peripheral blood. These receptors all stem from a woman in her thirties or forties who had recovered from COVID-19.

The gene calls are TRBV29-1 and TRBJ1-1; D may be TRBD1 (5 bases). V was trimmed by 3 bases and J by 7 bases, leaving 18 bases between them. CDR3 size: 14 residues. The V gene's germline CDR1 is SQVTM and CDR2 ANQGSEA. CDR3 DNA sequence: TGCAGCGTTGAGCTGGCGGTGGGGCTTGGTGAAGCTTTCTTT. As protein: CSVELAVGLGEAFF.

This clone was counted at least ten times. This sample includes further DNA sequences coding for the same CDR3. CDR3 protein: CASSEERNTEAFF. Written as DNA, the CDR3 is TGTGCCAGCAGTGAAGAGAGGAACACTGAAGCTTTCTTT. The chain couples TRBV2 to TRBJ1-1; no reliable D call. Trimming pared 1 base from V and 1 base from J, leaving 4 bases between. The CDR3 covers 13 residues. Germline CDR1 SNHLY, CDR2 FYNNEI.

The chain uses TRBV11-2 and TRBJ2-3, with 11 nucleotides matching TRBD2. Germline-derived CDR1 and CDR2 are SGHAT and FQNNGV. V lost 5 bases to trimming and J lost 4 bases; unmatched junction nucleotides: 5. The CDR3 is made up of 15 amino acids. CDR3 DNA sequence: TGTGCCAGCAGCACTAGCGGGGGAAGGCCAGATACGCAGTATTTT. Translated: CASSTSGGRPDTQYF.

The chain carries TRBV6-5 and TRBJ1-3; D uncertain. Trimming took off 2 bases at V and 4 bases at J, with 6 bases between the two ends. CDR3 length: 13 amino acids. CDR1 and CDR2 (germline): MNHEY, SVGAGI. The CDR3 DNA follows: TGTGCCAGCAGTTACCGCGAGGGAAACACCATATATTTT. Amino acids: CASSYREGNTIYF.

The CDR3 DNA reads TGTGCCAGCAGCCAAGATAATCACCAGGGGGCGACTAATGAAAAACTGTTTTTT. Protein sequence: CASSQDNHQGATNEKLFF. The chain couples TRBV3-1 (or the pseudogene TRBV3-2) to TRBJ1-4; 8 bases map to TRBD1. The CDR3 runs 18 residues. V shed 0 bases, J shed 2 bases, and the junction held 8 bases outside the gene matches. Germline V gene data show CDR1 as LGHDT and CDR2 as YNNKEL (reference sequence).

This clone was recorded only once. V usage is TRBV15 and J usage is TRBJ1-1; 9 bases match TRBD1. Per the germline V gene, CDR1 is LNHNV and CDR2 is YYDKDF (reference sequence). There are 15 residues in the CDR3. Trimming cost V 5 bases and J 9 bases; bases outside gene matches: 13. CDR3 sequence reads: CATSPLDGTGRKAFF. The DNA of the CDR3 is TGTGCCACCAGCCCTCTCGACGGGACAGGGAGGAAAGCTTTCTTT.

The chain carries TRBV9 and TRBJ2-3; 9 positions agree with TRBD2. The CDR3 covers 17 residues. The trim removed 4 bases at V and 2 bases at J, leaving 11 bases unmatched. In germline, CDR1 is SGDLS, CDR2 YYNGEE. Written as DNA, the CDR3 is TGTGCCAGCAGCCCCGGGGTAGCGGGGGTCCTCACAGATACGCAGTATTTT. Translation: CASSPGVAGVLTDTQYF. The full variable domain, its missing parts supplied by reference TRBV9 and TRBJ2-3, is DSGVTQTPKHLITATGQRVTLRCSPRSGDLSVYWYQQSLDQGLQFLIQYYNGEERAKGNILERFSAQQFPDLHSELNLSSLELGDSALYFCASSPGVAGVLTDTQYFGPGTRLTVL.

This sequence joins TRBV19 and TRBJ1-3, with 7 bases identical to TRBD1. Germline CDR1 is LNHDA and CDR2 is SQIVND (reference sequence). This CDR3 comprises 17 residues. With V trimmed by 5 bases and J by 1 base, 11 bases remained unmatched. CDR3 DNA: TGTGCCAGTAGTCAAACAGCCCTCAGGGGGTCTGGAAACACCATATATTTT. As protein: CASSQTALRGSGNTIYF.

The V and J genes are TRBV30 and TRBJ2-5; TRBD2 matches at 7 bases. J lost 5 bases, V lost 2 bases, and 8 bases had no gene match. This CDR3 region has 14 residues. Germline assignment: CDR1 GTSNPN and CDR2 SVGIG (reference sequence). CDR3 in amino acids: CAWSSGLSGETQYF. For the CDR3, the DNA is TGTGCCTGGAGTTCGGGACTATCGGGGGAGACCCAGTACTTC.

The gene calls are TRBV27 and TRBJ2-1; D not certain. Germline assignment: CDR1 MNHEY and CDR2 SMNVEV (reference sequence). V was cut by 1 base and J by 4 bases, with 5 bases left in between. CDR3 length: 13 amino acids. The CDR3 loop reads CASSLWQYNEQFF. CDR3 bases: TGTGCCAGCAGTTTATGGCAGTACAATGAGCAGTTCTTC.

This sequence joins TRBV11-2 and TRBJ2-2; the match to TRBD2 covers 7 bases. The CDR3 is 16 amino acids. Germline assignment: CDR1 SGHAT and CDR2 FQNNGV. The J segment lost 1 base and the V segment lost 1 base, leaving 3 bases of the junction unmatched. The CDR3 region has the DNA TGTGCCAGCAGCTTAGGAGGGAGGGTGAACACCGGGGAGCTGTTTTTT. It encodes CASSLGGRVNTGELFF.

The chain combines TRBV7-9 with TRBJ1-1; D gene unclear. There are 13 residues in the CDR3. Per germline, CDR1 SEHNR and CDR2 FQNEAQ (reference sequence). Trimming shortened V by 4 bases and J by 12 bases, and 18 bases separated the two germline ends. The CDR3: CASSSYAGIDTFF. The CDR3 bases are TGTGCCAGCAGCTCCTACGCCGGGATTGACACTTTCTTT.

The chain links TRBV6-1 to TRBJ2-7; D might be TRBD2 (7 bases). Trimming removed 2 bases at V and 3 bases at J, with 8 bases between. In germline, CDR1 is MNHNS, CDR2 SASEGT. This CDR3 comprises 13 residues. CDR3 residues: CASSERGGYEQYF. CDR3 DNA sequence: TGTGCCAGCAGTGAAAGGGGGGGCTACGAGCAGTACTTC.

V gene TRBV29-1 combines with J gene TRBJ1-1; D remains ambiguous. This CDR3 is built from 14 residues. Germline CDR1 and CDR2: SQVTM and ANQGSEA. Trimming removed 0 bases at V and 3 bases at J, with 11 bases between. The DNA of the CDR3 is TGCAGCGTTGAAGATCAAGGGAGGCACACTGAAGCTTTCTTT. Residues: CSVEDQGRHTEAFF.

V usage is TRBV3-1 (or the pseudogene TRBV3-2) and J usage is TRBJ2-5, with 11 nucleotides matching TRBD2. Germline V CDR1 and CDR2: LGHDT, YNNKEL (reference sequence). The J segment lost 4 bases and the V segment lost 4 bases, leaving 11 bases of the junction unmatched. The CDR3 has 17 amino acids. CDR3 nucleotides: TGTGCCAGCAGCCGCGGGACTAGCGGCCCTCGGGGAGAGACCCAGTACTTC. Translation: CASSRGTSGPRGETQYF.

The chain couples TRBV7-3 to TRBJ2-2; 8 bases are shared with TRBD1. Losses at the gene ends were 6 bases for V and 4 bases for J; bases not matched to a gene: 1. Per germline, CDR1 SGHTA and CDR2 FQGTGA. This CDR3 comprises 13 residues. DNA for the CDR3: TGTGCCAGCAGTACAGGGGGCACCGGGGAGCTGTTTTTT. It translates to CASSTGGTGELFF.

This rearrangement joins TRBV7-9 to TRBJ1-1; the D is unclear. The V and J ends lost 2 bases and 4 bases respectively, with 14 bases between them. Germline CDR1 is SEHNR and CDR2 is FQNEAQ (reference sequence). The CDR3 is 15 amino acids. CDR3 DNA sequence: TGTGCCAGCAGCTTACTTGTCTCAACGGGCACTGAAGCTTTCTTT. It is translated as CASSLLVSTGTEAFF.

The chain combines TRBV4-3 with TRBJ1-1; 10 bases are a match to TRBD1. Unmatched junction bases numbered 5, after V lost 2 bases and J lost 2 bases. The CDR3 totals 16 residues. The V gene's germline CDR1 is LGHNA and CDR2 YSLEER. CDR3 DNA sequence: TGCGCCAGCAGCCAAATGACAGGGGGCGGCAACACTGAAGCTTTCTTT. Translated: CASSQMTGGGNTEAFF.

The V gene is TRBV7-9, the J gene TRBJ2-3; D possibly corresponds to TRBD2 (5 bases). The CDR3 runs to 15 residues. Deletions cut 5 bases from V and 2 bases from J, with 14 bases between. CDR1 is SEHNR and CDR2 is FQNEAQ in the germline V gene (reference sequence). CDR3 sequence reads: CASSHRGRTTDTQYF. CDR3 bases: TGTGCCAGCAGCCACCGAGGGCGGACCACAGATACGCAGTATTTT.

In this sample, this clone turned up once. V and J are TRBV4-1 and TRBJ1-2, with no clear D. The CDR3 sequence is 16 residues long. The V end was cut by 5 bases, the J end by 4 bases, with 20 bases between. In germline, CDR1 is MGHRA, CDR2 YSYEKL. In DNA, the CDR3 is TGCGCCAGCAGCACCCCTCCCGTTGTTGGGAGCTATGGCTACACCTTC. This codes for CASSTPPVVGSYGYTF.

The chain carries TRBV23-1 and TRBJ1-4; 12 bases map to TRBD1. TRBV23-1 is designated an ORF whose function remains uncertain. V gave up 2 bases and J gave up 2 bases; unmatched junction bases: 12. The CDR3 contains 20 residues. The CDR3, as DNA: TGCGCCAGCAGTCAACCGAAAACCGGGACAGGGGGCTCGACTAATGAAAAACTGTTTTTT. Translated: CASSQPKTGTGGSTNEKLFF.

The V call is TRBV2, the J call TRBJ2-3; 13 bases align to TRBD2. Germline-derived CDR1 and CDR2 are SNHLY and FYNNEI. V lost 6 bases and J lost 3; bases outside the gene matches: 3. There are 15 residues in the CDR3. The CDR3 region has the DNA TGTGCCAGCAGAAGGACTAGCGGGGGAACAGATACGCAGTATTTT. It codes for CASRRTSGGTDTQYF.

This clone has a single count. The chain couples TRBV11-2 to TRBJ1-5, with TRBD1 as a possible D gene (6 bases). The CDR3 is 14 residues long. Looked up from germline, CDR1 is SGHAT and CDR2 is FQNNGV. Trimming pared 0 bases from V and 6 bases from J, leaving 9 bases between. The CDR3 protein is CASSLDLGAQPQHF. The CDR3 coding sequence is TGTGCCAGCAGCTTAGATCTGGGGGCTCAGCCCCAGCATTTT.